A selection of T cell receptor beta chains follows, all from one sample in a study of blood T cell repertoires in COVID-19. Sequencing used immunoSEQ multiplex PCR; TCRdb keeps in-frame clones, though not all of them. The table includes 150,000 or so clones, roughly 90% detected once. The sequencing sample was made of peripheral blood. The receptors come from a man aged 55 to 69 with active or convalescent COVID-19. Each CDR3 is given with its conserved first and last residue. D genes are given only for firm matches. Clone size is shown for a subset of rows, as once, few, many or a class of expanded clone.

D: TRBD2
J: TRBJ2-7
size: NA
V: TRBV9
DNA: TGTGCCAGCAGCGCCCGAACGACTAGCGGGAGTGGCGAGCAGTACTTC
CDR3: CASSARTTSGSGEQYF

D: NA
J: TRBJ1-2
size: NA
V: TRBV6-5
DNA: TGTGCCAGCAGTTACTCCTCCCGGAGGGGTCGTGGCTACACCTTC
CDR3: CASSYSSRRGRGYTF

D: NA
J: TRBJ1-1
size: NA
V: TRBV5-1
DNA: TGCGCCAGCAGCTTTGAGGGAGGGACTGAAGCTTTCTTT
CDR3: CASSFEGGTEAFF

D: TRBD2
J: TRBJ2-1
size: NA
V: TRBV19
DNA: TGTGCCAGTAGTATGGCTGGCGGGAGCGGGTTGGGTGAGCAGTTCTTC
CDR3: CASSMAGGSGLGEQFF

D: TRBD1
J: TRBJ2-7
size: NA
V: TRBV5-6
DNA: TGTGCCAGCAGGGTCGGGACAGAAACCTACGAGCAGTACTTC
CDR3: CASRVGTETYEQYF

D: TRBD2
J: TRBJ2-3
size: NA
V: TRBV7-6
DNA: TGTGCCAGCAGCCTTAGGGTGGCGGGAGGGCTTGATACGCAGTATTTT
CDR3: CASSLRVAGGLDTQYF

D: NA
J: TRBJ1-3
size: NA
V: TRBV3-1/TRBV3-2
DNA: TGTGCCAGCAGCCAACCCGACAGCTCTGGAAACACCATATATTTT
CDR3: CASSQPDSSGNTIYF

D: TRBD2
J: TRBJ2-1
size: NA
V: TRBV7-9
DNA: TGTGGCGGGCTAGCGGGACAGAGCTCCTACAATGAGCAGTTCTTC
CDR3: CGGLAGQSSYNEQFF

D: TRBD1
J: TRBJ1-2
size: NA
V: TRBV6-1
DNA: TGTGCCAGCAGTGAAGCGCATCGGACAGGGTATGGCTACACCTTC
CDR3: CASSEAHRTGYGYTF

D: NA
J: TRBJ1-5
size: NA
V: TRBV27
DNA: TGTGCCAGCGGTCTGACAGCCCCAAGCAATCAGCCCCAGCATTTT
CDR3: CASGLTAPSNQPQHF

D: NA
J: TRBJ1-2
size: NA
V: TRBV19
DNA: TGTGCCAGTAGTATGGCAGGGCCTTCAGACTATGGCTACACCTTC
CDR3: CASSMAGPSDYGYTF

D: NA
J: TRBJ2-2
size: few
V: TRBV6-5
DNA: TGTGCCAGCAGTTACTCGCAGCGGTCGGACACCGGGGAGCTGTTTTTT
CDR3: CASSYSQRSDTGELFF

D: NA
J: TRBJ2-3
size: NA
V: TRBV5-1
DNA: TGCGCCAGCAGCTCGAGGGAGTCCCCAGATACGCAGTATTTT
CDR3: CASSSRESPDTQYF

D: TRBD2
J: TRBJ2-1
size: NA
V: TRBV6-4
DNA: TGTGCCAGCAGTGTAAGCGGGAGCGGCTCCTACAATGAGCAGTTCTTC
CDR3: CASSVSGSGSYNEQFF

D: TRBD2
J: TRBJ2-1
size: NA
V: TRBV2
DNA: TGTGCCAGCAGCCCTACTAGCGGGGTATACAATGAGCAGTTCTTC
CDR3: CASSPTSGVYNEQFF

D: TRBD1
J: TRBJ1-5
size: NA
V: TRBV19
DNA: TGTGCCAGCCAGACAGGGGATGGAAGCAATCAGCCCCAGCATTTT
CDR3: CASQTGDGSNQPQHF

D: TRBD1
J: TRBJ2-5
size: NA
V: TRBV5-4
DNA: TGTGCCAGCAGCTTGATAGGACAGGGAGAGACCCAGTACTTC
CDR3: CASSLIGQGETQYF

D: NA
J: TRBJ1-5
size: NA
V: TRBV5-6
DNA: TGTGCCAGCAGCCGGCACAGGGTCGGTAGCAATCAGCCCCAGCATTTT
CDR3: CASSRHRVGSNQPQHF

D: TRBD1
J: TRBJ1-1
size: NA
V: TRBV7-9
DNA: TGTGCCAGCAGTTTCTTCGGGACAGGGAGTAACGAAGCTTTCTTT
CDR3: CASSFFGTGSNEAFF

D: TRBD1
J: TRBJ1-5
size: NA
V: TRBV19
DNA: TGTGCCAGTAGTCGCACGGGACAGTCAAATCAGCCCCAGCATTTT
CDR3: CASSRTGQSNQPQHF

D: NA
J: TRBJ1-1
size: NA
V: TRBV5-1
DNA: TGCGCCAGCAGCTTGGAAGGGACAATGGTTAACACTGAAGCTTTCTTT
CDR3: CASSLEGTMVNTEAFF

D: TRBD2
J: TRBJ2-4
size: NA
V: TRBV5-1
DNA: TGCGCCAGTTCACTAGCGGGGGGAAACATAGCCAAAAACATTCAGTACTTC
CDR3: CASSLAGGNIAKNIQYF

D: NA
J: TRBJ2-2
size: NA
V: TRBV28
DNA: TGTGCCAGCAGTTTAAGTGGCGCAGGGCTTAACACCGGGGAGCTGTTTTTT
CDR3: CASSLSGAGLNTGELFF

D: NA
J: TRBJ1-2
size: NA
V: TRBV15
DNA: TGTGCCACCAGCAGAGATCTTGGGGGCAACTATGGCTACACCTTC
CDR3: CATSRDLGGNYGYTF

D: TRBD1
J: TRBJ2-2
size: NA
V: TRBV18
DNA: TGTGCCAGCTCACCGTTCCGGGACAGGGAAGCCGGGGAGCTGTTTTTT
CDR3: CASSPFRDREAGELFF

D: NA
J: TRBJ1-6
size: once
V: TRBV18
DNA: TGTGCCAGCTCACCAAGGGGCAGGGAATCACCCCTCCACTTT
CDR3: CASSPRGRESPLHF

D: NA
J: TRBJ1-3
size: NA
V: TRBV18
DNA: TGTGCCAGCTCACCAGGGCTCAACTCTGGAAACACCATATATTTT
CDR3: CASSPGLNSGNTIYF

D: TRBD1
J: TRBJ1-2
size: NA
V: TRBV7-9
DNA: TGTGCCAGCAGCCCGCAGGGGACAGAGAATGGCTACACCTTC
CDR3: CASSPQGTENGYTF

D: TRBD1
J: TRBJ1-2
size: NA
V: TRBV5-1
DNA: TGCGCCAGCAGCCCTGGGACAGCAAGTCCGTATGGCTACACCTTC
CDR3: CASSPGTASPYGYTF

D: TRBD1
J: TRBJ2-7
size: NA
V: TRBV7-2
DNA: TGTGCCAGCAGCCCCGGGACAGGGCTTGAGCAGTACTTC
CDR3: CASSPGTGLEQYF

D: NA
J: TRBJ1-1
size: NA
V: TRBV27
DNA: TGTGCCAGCAGTCCTCAGGGATATTACACTGAAGCTTTCTTT
CDR3: CASSPQGYYTEAFF

D: NA
J: TRBJ1-1
size: NA
V: TRBV10-3
DNA: TGTGCCATCAGGAGGGACATGAACACTGAAGCTTTCTTT
CDR3: CAIRRDMNTEAFF

D: TRBD2
J: TRBJ2-7
size: NA
V: TRBV27
DNA: TGTGCCAGCAGTTTAGCGGGAGTTTACGAGCAGTACTTC
CDR3: CASSLAGVYEQYF

D: TRBD2
J: TRBJ2-7
size: NA
V: TRBV14
DNA: TGTGCCAGCAGGGCAAGCGGGAACTCCTACGAGCAGTACTTC
CDR3: CASRASGNSYEQYF

D: NA
J: TRBJ2-7
size: once
V: TRBV3-1/TRBV3-2
DNA: TGTGCCAGCAGCCAATTCGGTTACGAGCAGTACTTC
CDR3: CASSQFGYEQYF

D: TRBD1
J: TRBJ1-4
size: NA
V: TRBV5-1
DNA: TGCGCCAGCAGCTTTTCTACACAGGGGAAGGAAAAACTGTTTTTT
CDR3: CASSFSTQGKEKLFF

D: TRBD1
J: TRBJ2-1
size: NA
V: TRBV11-1
DNA: TGTGCCAGCAGCTTTGGCCGACAGGGAAACTACAATGAGCAGTTCTTC
CDR3: CASSFGRQGNYNEQFF

D: NA
J: TRBJ1-1
size: NA
V: TRBV6-5
DNA: TGTGCCAGCAGACCCGGACTAAGCAACACTGAAGCTTTCTTT
CDR3: CASRPGLSNTEAFF

D: TRBD1
J: TRBJ1-2
size: NA
V: TRBV6-4
DNA: TGTGCCAGCAGTGATACAGGGGGCTATGGCTACACCTTC
CDR3: CASSDTGGYGYTF

D: NA
J: TRBJ2-4
size: NA
V: TRBV6-2/TRBV6-3
DNA: TGTGCCAGCAGTTCCCCCACCGGGACATCAAATGGGAACATTCAGTACTTC
CDR3: CASSSPTGTSNGNIQYF

D: NA
J: TRBJ2-3
size: NA
V: TRBV5-6
DNA: TGTGCCAGCAGCTCCCTAGGGGCCACAGATACGCAGTATTTT
CDR3: CASSSLGATDTQYF

D: TRBD1
J: TRBJ1-2
size: NA
V: TRBV6-5
DNA: TGTGCCAGCCCCCCCTTCGGGACAGGGCATGGCTACACCTTC
CDR3: CASPPFGTGHGYTF

D: NA
J: TRBJ1-1
size: once
V: TRBV14
DNA: TGTGCCAGCAGCCAAGATCCAGGGCTGTACACTGAAGCTTTCTTT
CDR3: CASSQDPGLYTEAFF

D: TRBD1
J: TRBJ2-1
size: NA
V: TRBV10-2
DNA: TGCGCCAGCAGTTTACAGGGGGCAGGCGAGCAGTTCTTC
CDR3: CASSLQGAGEQFF

D: TRBD1
J: TRBJ1-3
size: once
V: TRBV6-5
DNA: TGTGCCAGCAGTTACGGGGACAGGGGACGTGGAAACACCATATATTTT
CDR3: CASSYGDRGRGNTIYF

D: NA
J: TRBJ1-5
size: NA
V: TRBV12-3/TRBV12-4
DNA: TGTGCCAGCAGTCCTCGGGGGAATCAGCCCCAGCATTTT
CDR3: CASSPRGNQPQHF

D: NA
J: TRBJ2-7
size: NA
V: TRBV7-2
DNA: TGTGCCAGCAGCTTAGCTCCCGGGTTTGTCGAGCAGTACTTC
CDR3: CASSLAPGFVEQYF

D: TRBD1
J: TRBJ2-1
size: NA
V: TRBV5-8
DNA: TGTGCCAGCAGATCCGGGACAGCCAACAATGAGCAGTTCTTC
CDR3: CASRSGTANNEQFF